One and the same sample provided the 18 T cell receptor beta chains below, sequenced in a study of blood T cells in healthy people across ages. Through a sample-barcoded 5' primer and a J-beta primer mix, a second PCR was run for 7 to 11 cycles. MiXCR, run by TCRdb on the 5' RACE reads, gives a single entry per CDR3 protein. The data hold some 920,000 distinct CDR3 sequences, with approximately 50% observed a single time. Sequencing input: blood. These receptors originate from a woman between 55 and 75 years old in good health.

On this clonotype: A junction boundary mismatches the germline segment, possibly from a read error. The gene calls are TRBV18 and TRBJ2-6; 10 nucleotides agree with TRBD2. Germline loops: CDR1 KGHSH, CDR2 LQKENI. The CDR3 runs 15 residues. CDR3 region: CASSPTAGGADVLTF. The CDR3 nucleotides read TGTGCCAGCTCACCTACAGCGGGGGGGGCCGACGTCCTGACTTTC. Drawing the rest from reference TRBV18 and TRBJ2-6, the complete variable domain is NAGVMQNPRHLVRRRGQEARLRCSPMKGHSHVYWYRQLPEEGLKFMVYLQKENIIDESGMPKERFSAEFPKEGPSILRIQQVVRGDSAAYFCASSPTAGGADVLTFGAGSRLTVL.

This clonotype was recorded a few times. The rearrangement uses TRBV15 and TRBJ2-1; 9 bases map to TRBD1. In germline, CDR1 is LNHNV, CDR2 YYDKDF (reference sequence). J lost 4 bases, V lost 4 bases, and 8 bases had no gene match. The CDR3 loop spans 16 amino acids. CDR3 nucleotides: TGTGCCACCAGCACTGACCGGGACAGGGTTTACAATGAGCAGTTCTTC. Translation gives CATSTDRDRVYNEQFF.

Details on this clonotype: One end of the junction fails to match germline, which may point to a read error. The genes are TRBV20-1 and TRBJ2-7; 10 nucleotides line up with TRBD1. The CDR3 contains 15 residues. CDR1 is DFQATT, CDR2 SNEGSKA, per germline (reference sequence). CDR3 sequence reads: CSARDWGQGSSEQYF. The CDR3 DNA sequence: TGCAGTGCTAGAGATTGGGGACAGGGGTCCTCCGAGCAGTACTTC.

The chain joins TRBV20-1 to TRBJ2-1, with TRBD1 identical over 7 bases. CDR1 DFQATT and CDR2 SNEGSKA come from the germline V gene (reference sequence). V lost 6 bases, J lost 14 bases, and 10 bases stayed unmatched. This CDR3 spans 11 amino acids. In DNA, the CDR3 is TGCAGTGCGAATAGGGGGCGCTTAGAGTTCTTC. Encoded protein: CSANRGRLEFF.

As concerns this clonotype: The junction departs from germline at one end; a sequencing error may be responsible. This chain joins TRBV7-2 and TRBJ1-6; D is undetermined. There are 15 residues in the CDR3. Germline CDR1 and CDR2: SGHTA and FQGNSA. CDR3 nucleotide sequence: TGTGCCAGCAGCCGAGAAGAGCTATATAATTCACCCCCCCACTTT. Its translation: CASSREELYNSPPHF. Full variable domain (missing parts from reference TRBV7-2 and TRBJ1-6): GAGVSQSPSNKVTEKGKDVELRCDPISGHTALYWYRQSLGQGLEFLIYFQGNSAPDKSGLPSDRFSAERTGGSVSTLTIQRTQQEDSAVYLCASSREELYNSPPHFGNGTRLTVT.

This clonotype was observed a handful of times. The rearrangement joins TRBV6-5 to TRBJ1-1; 8 nucleotides match TRBD1. Germline V gene data show CDR1 as MNHEY and CDR2 as SVGAGI. The V gene end was trimmed by 8 bases and the J gene end by 1 base; junction bases not matched to a gene: 0. The length of the CDR3 is 12 residues. CDR3 coding DNA: TGTGCCAGCGGGACAGGGAACACTGAAGCTTTCTTT. It is translated as CASGTGNTEAFF.

A few counts support this clonotype. The genes are TRBV5-1 and TRBJ2-3; 8 bases align to TRBD1. Germline V gene sequence: CDR1 SGHRS, CDR2 YFSETQ. V lost 0 bases and J lost 5; bases outside the gene matches: 2. The CDR3 has 14 residues. Here the CDR3 reads CASSLGQGIDTQYF. In nucleotides, the CDR3 is TGCGCCAGCAGCTTGGGACAGGGGATAGATACGCAGTATTTT.

The chain has TRBV25-1 and TRBJ1-2, with TRBD1 identical over 9 bases. Germline CDR1 and CDR2: MGHDK and SYGVNS. This CDR3 contains 14 residues. Losses at the gene ends were 4 bases for V and 8 bases for J; bases not matched to a gene: 8. The CDR3 coding sequence is TGTGCCAGCAGTGCTCGGGACAGGGTATTCGGCTACACCTTC. It yields the protein CASSARDRVFGYTF.

This clonotype has more than one count but fewer than ten. CDR3: CASSSWAPSGANVLTF. The CDR3 DNA sequence: TGTGCCAGCAGCTCCTGGGCGCCCTCTGGGGCCAACGTCCTGACTTTC. The V and J genes are TRBV5-6 and TRBJ2-6; D call uncertain. The CDR3 totals 16 residues. CDR1 and CDR2 (germline): SGHDT, YYEEEE. V lost 3 bases, J lost 0 bases, and 10 bases lay in between.

The chain combines TRBV4-1 with TRBJ2-7, with D maybe TRBD1 (6 bases). This CDR3 is 14 amino acids long. Germline CDR1 reads MGHRA; CDR2 reads YSYEKL. V was cut by 1 base and J by 3 bases, with 10 bases left in between. The CDR3 loop is CASSQVGDNYEQYF. CDR3 bases: TGCGCCAGCAGCCAAGTAGGGGACAACTACGAGCAGTACTTC.

This clonotype was counted a single time. This chain uses TRBV28 with TRBJ2-7; TRBD1 might be the D (6 bases). V gave up 6 bases and J gave up 1 base, with 16 bases separating them. Germline CDR1 and CDR2: MDHEN and SYDVKM. CDR3 length: 15 amino acids. The CDR3 protein is CASRGTGTSSYEQYF. The CDR3, as DNA: TGTGCCAGCAGGGGTACCGGGACAAGTTCCTACGAGCAGTACTTC.

This clonotype was observed a few times. This chain links TRBV5-6 with TRBJ2-5; D gene uncertain. V lost 1 base, J lost 1 base, and 8 bases lay in between. This CDR3 spans 14 amino acids. Per germline, CDR1 SGHDT and CDR2 YYEEEE. CDR3 nucleotide sequence: TGTGCCAGCAGCTTGAGGGTGGCCCAAGAGACCCAGTACTTC. Its protein product is CASSLRVAQETQYF. Variable domain in full (rest from reference TRBV5-6 and TRBJ2-5): DAGVTQSPTHLIKTRGQQVTLRCSPKSGHDTVSWYQQALGQGPQFIFQYYEEEERQRGNFPDRFSGHQFPNYSSELNVNALLLGDSALYLCASSLRVAQETQYFGPGTRLLVL.

The chain joins TRBV12-3 or TRBV12-4 to TRBJ1-1; no definite D call. The CDR3 covers 14 residues. With 6 bases removed from V and 5 bases from J, the gap between germline ends came to 16 bases. The CDR3 loop reads CASSPDRSGTEAFF. CDR3 bases: TGTGCCAGCAGCCCCGACCGATCGGGGACTGAAGCTTTCTTT.

This chain connects TRBV7-9 to TRBJ1-2, with D possibly TRBD1 on 5 matching bases. Germline V gene lookup returns CDR1 SEHNR and CDR2 FQNEAQ (reference sequence). V lost 10 bases and J 4 bases, leaving 16 bases between the germline ends. The CDR3 has 13 residues. The CDR3 sequence is CATTRGGGYGYTF. CDR3 nucleotide sequence: TGTGCCACGACGAGGGGCGGTGGCTATGGCTACACCTTC.

This chain joins TRBV6-6 and TRBJ2-3; perhaps D is TRBD1 or TRBD2 (5 bases each). V was trimmed by 8 bases and J by 1 base, leaving 13 bases between them. This CDR3 is built from 14 residues. The germline V gene has CDR1 MNHNY and CDR2 SVGAGI (reference sequence). This chain's CDR3 is CASLGEKRTDTQYF. The CDR3 region has the DNA TGTGCCAGCCTGGGGGAAAAACGCACAGATACGCAGTATTTT.

Here the CDR3 reads CASRKGGPNEQYF. CDR3 in DNA: TGTGCCAGCAGGAAGGGGGGGCCCAATGAGCAGTACTTC. The V and J genes are TRBV13 and TRBJ2-7; the D gene is possibly TRBD2 (7 bases). This CDR3 contains 13 residues. The germline gives CDR1 PRHDT, CDR2 FYEKMQ (reference sequence). V was clipped by 6 bases and J by 7 bases, with 16 bases between them.

This clonotype was counted between two and nine times. V usage is TRBV9 and J usage is TRBJ2-1, with D possibly being TRBD1 or TRBD2 (7 bases each). The J call may be wrong; the DNA end is better matched by TRBJ2-7. This CDR3 has 15 residues. Germline V gene data show CDR1 as SGDLS and CDR2 as YYNGEE. The CDR3 loop is CASSPGGDSYNEQYF. The CDR3 DNA sequence: TGTGCCAGCAGCCCAGGGGGGGACTCCTACAATGAGCAGTACTTC.

The rearrangement uses TRBV20-1 and TRBJ2-7; D is possibly TRBD2 (6 bases). Germline loops: CDR1 DFQATT, CDR2 SNEGSKA (reference sequence). Trimming shortened V by 6 bases and J by 3 bases, and 18 bases separated the two germline ends. The CDR3 extends over 14 amino acids. The CDR3 nucleotides read TGCAGTGCCAGATCCGGGGGAGGACGCTACGAGCAGTACTTC. This gives the protein CSARSGGGRYEQYF.